This T cell receptor (beta chain) was found in a study of CD8 T cells in Susac syndrome. Study-wide results and caveats: The study admitted that it had a relatively small number of individuals in its TCR sequencing and HLA analysis.

Sequencing of TCR beta was carried out in blood CD8+ and CD4+ T cells. Negative isolation yielded CD4+ and CD8+ T cells, and FACS enriched TEMRA cells. Reverse transcription of about 0.45 to 1 ug RNA was performed with random hexamers. The method of amplification for TCR beta CDR3 was immunoSEQ multiplex PCR, covering 54 Vbeta and 13 Jbeta. MiXCR, run by TCRdb on the immunoSEQ multiplex PCR reads, gives a single entry per CDR3 protein. The data hold 250,000 to 350,000 distinct CDR3 sequences, with roughly 85% observed a single time. To note about this clonotype: Its antigen is undetermined.

The CDR3 sequence is 18 residues long. Trimming left V 1 base short and J 7 bases short, with 23 bases between. Germline assignment: CDR1 MGHRA and CDR2 YSYEKL. The origin of this receptor is a human donor with multiple sclerosis. The chain combines TRBV4-1 with TRBJ1-5; possibly TRBD1 for D (5 bases). Material for sequencing was CD8+ T cells from PBMCs. The CDR3 sequence is CASSQALSWGPEGQPQHF. The CDR3 DNA reads TGCGCCAGCAGCCAAGCTCTTTCGTGGGGACCAGAAGGCCAGCCCCAGCATTTT.